This T cell receptor beta chain was recovered during a study of T cell repertoires in cytomegalovirus infection. For the study at large: Evidence of both CMV infection and a matching HLA type came from public TCR beta signatures.

With regard to this clonotype: Its target is not known.

Study-wide findings and caveats: Within the response measured ex vivo, HLA-C-restricted CMV-specific TCR beta clonotypes were dominant.

TCRdb re-analysed the reads in MiXCR, keeping a single row per CDR3 protein. Of about a million distinct CDR3 sequences listed, approximately 31% are singletons. The germline V gene encodes CDR1 MGHDK and CDR2 SYGVNS. The CDR3 loop spans 13 amino acids. V lost 6 bases, J lost 8 bases, and 16 bases lay in between. The chain has TRBV25-1 and TRBJ1-2; tentatively, D is TRBD1 (5 bases). This sample comprised cultured CD8+ T cells from PBMCs, obtained from culture after CMV antigen stimulation. The receptor's source is a human donor in good health (CMV status not recorded). Some clones in this sample may be carry-over from other donors' samples. CDR3 bases: TGTGCCAGCAGCGACGGGACCGGAGGGGGCTACACCTTC. Its protein is CASSDGTGGGYTF.